This T cell receptor (beta chain) was retrieved from a study of T cells in tuberculosis. Study overall: IGRA-negative adolescents, IGRA-positive adolescents with latent tuberculosis and adults with active tuberculosis formed this South African cohort.

Unsorted cryopreserved PBMC were sequenced, averaging around 94,000 T cells per clinical donor. CDR3 length: 14 residues. Germline V gene data show CDR1 as GTSNPN and CDR2 as SVGIG (reference sequence). Trimming took 0 bases from V and 6 from J, leaving 9 bases between them. Here immunoSEQ multiplex PCR was the method, and the copy in TCRdb shows in-frame clones only, minus some. The sample lists tens of thousands of clones; about 95% were seen once. The receptor comes from a donor aged 10-35 years with latent tuberculosis or without tuberculosis infection. The chain couples TRBV30 to TRBJ1-6, with D possibly matching TRBD1 (6 bases). The source material was PBMCs. CDR3 DNA: TGTGCCTGGAGTGTAACAGGGACTAATTCACCCCTCCACTTT. This encodes CAWSVTGTNSPLHF.